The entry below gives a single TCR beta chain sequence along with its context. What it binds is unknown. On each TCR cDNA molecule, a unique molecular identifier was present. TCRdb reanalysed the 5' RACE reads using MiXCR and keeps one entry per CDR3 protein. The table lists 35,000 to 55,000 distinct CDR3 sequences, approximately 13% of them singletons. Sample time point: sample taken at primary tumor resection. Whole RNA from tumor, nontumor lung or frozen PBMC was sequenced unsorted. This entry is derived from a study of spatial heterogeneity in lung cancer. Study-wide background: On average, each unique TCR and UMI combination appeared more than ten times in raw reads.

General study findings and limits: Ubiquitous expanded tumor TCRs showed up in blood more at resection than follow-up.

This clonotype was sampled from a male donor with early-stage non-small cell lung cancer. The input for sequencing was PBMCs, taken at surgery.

The CDR3 coding sequence is TGCGCCAGCAGCTTGCCCCTCCAGCATTTT. Amino acid sequence: CASSLPLQHF. The chain carries TRBV5-1 and TRBJ1-5, with no clear D. Per the germline V gene, CDR1 is SGHRS and CDR2 is YFSETQ. With 1 base removed from V and 12 bases from J, the gap between germline ends came to 5 bases. This CDR3 contains 10 residues.